This T cell receptor (beta chain) was recovered during a study of a mutant IDH1 vaccine in newly diagnosed glioma. Turning to the study itself: V12 took place at week 35, and V13 at week 47.

Regarding this clone: The antigen is unknown.

Sample time point: week 47, end of study. Topical imiquimod accompanied each vaccine dose, which consisted of 300 ug of mutant IDH1 20-mer peptide. Clones were sequenced by immunoSEQ multiplex PCR, and TCRdb holds only the in-frame ones, with some missing. The sample consists of fewer than 55,000 clones, about 65% of them appearing once. The CDR3 has 15 residues. Trimming took off 6 bases at V and 4 bases at J, with 13 bases between the two ends. Germline CDR1 and CDR2: MNHNS and SASEGT. Sequencing was performed on peripheral blood mononuclear cells (PBMCs), taken from a glioma patient whose treatment included an IDH1 peptide vaccine. The sequence derives from a man aged 35-49 years with glioma. Some clones in this sample may be carry-over from other donors' samples. V usage is TRBV6-1 and J usage is TRBJ1-6; tentative D call: TRBD1 (6 bases). This CDR3 reads CASRARDTYNSPLHF. CDR3 in DNA: TGTGCCAGCAGGGCCCGGGACACTTATAATTCACCCCTCCACTTT.